The clone carrying this T cell receptor beta chain has only a few counts. CDR1 and CDR2 from the germline V gene are SGDLS and YYNGEE. V was shortened by 2 bases and J by 4 bases, with 16 bases between the two germline ends. The CDR3 is made up of 16 amino acids. Authors' analysis steps: Quantification of nucleated cells was approximated via reference gene primer amplification. The protocol was immunoSEQ multiplex PCR, while the TCRdb copy is restricted to in-frame clones and leaves out a portion. V and J calls and clone size are given by that table; D and trimming were obtained from the DNA. The sample has roughly 43,000 clones; about nine tenths are singletons. The sample originates from a study of blood T cell repertoires in COVID-19.

This TCR derives from a man aged 60 to 75 with active COVID-19. The chain uses TRBV9 and TRBJ1-3, with a tentative D call TRBD1 (6 bases). The material sequenced was peripheral blood. The CDR3 sequence: CASSVRDTLGGNTIYF. CDR3 DNA sequence: TGTGCCAGCAGCGTCCGGGACACCCTAGGCGGAAACACCATATATTTT.